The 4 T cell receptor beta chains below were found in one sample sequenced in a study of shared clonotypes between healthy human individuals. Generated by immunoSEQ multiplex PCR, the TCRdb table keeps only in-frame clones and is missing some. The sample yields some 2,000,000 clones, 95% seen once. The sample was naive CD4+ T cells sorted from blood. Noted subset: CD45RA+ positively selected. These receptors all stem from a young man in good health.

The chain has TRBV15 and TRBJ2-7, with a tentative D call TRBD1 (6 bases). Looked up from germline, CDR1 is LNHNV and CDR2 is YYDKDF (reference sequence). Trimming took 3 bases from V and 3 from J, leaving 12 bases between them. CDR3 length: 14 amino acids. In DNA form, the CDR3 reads TGTGCCACCAGCAGGACAGGCTCCTTCTACGAGCAGTACTTC. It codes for CATSRTGSFYEQYF. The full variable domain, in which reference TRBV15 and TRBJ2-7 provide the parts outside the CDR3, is DAMVIQNPRYQVTQFGKPVTLSCSQTLNHNVMYWYQQKSSQAPKLLFHYYDKDFNNEADTPDNFQSRRPNTSFCFLDIRSPGLGDTAMYLCATSRTGSFYEQYFGPGTRLTVT.

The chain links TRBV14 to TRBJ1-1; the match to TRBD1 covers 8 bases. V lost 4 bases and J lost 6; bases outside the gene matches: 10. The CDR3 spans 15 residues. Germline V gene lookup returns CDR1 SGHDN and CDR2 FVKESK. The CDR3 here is CASSPGQALDSEAFF. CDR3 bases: TGTGCCAGCAGCCCGGGACAGGCACTGGACTCTGAAGCTTTCTTT.

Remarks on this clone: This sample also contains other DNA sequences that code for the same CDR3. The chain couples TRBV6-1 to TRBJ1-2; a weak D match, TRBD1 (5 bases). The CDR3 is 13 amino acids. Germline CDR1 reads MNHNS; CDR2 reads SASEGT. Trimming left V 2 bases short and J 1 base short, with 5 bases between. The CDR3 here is CASSERGNYGYTF. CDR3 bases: TGTGCCAGCAGTGAAAGGGGTAACTATGGCTACACCTTC.

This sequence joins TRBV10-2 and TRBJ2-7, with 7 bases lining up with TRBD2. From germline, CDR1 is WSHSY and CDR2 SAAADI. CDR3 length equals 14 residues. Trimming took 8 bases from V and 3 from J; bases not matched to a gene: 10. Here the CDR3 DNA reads TGCGCCAGCGGGGGGACTACGATAAACTACGAGCAGTACTTC. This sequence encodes CASGGTTINYEQYF.